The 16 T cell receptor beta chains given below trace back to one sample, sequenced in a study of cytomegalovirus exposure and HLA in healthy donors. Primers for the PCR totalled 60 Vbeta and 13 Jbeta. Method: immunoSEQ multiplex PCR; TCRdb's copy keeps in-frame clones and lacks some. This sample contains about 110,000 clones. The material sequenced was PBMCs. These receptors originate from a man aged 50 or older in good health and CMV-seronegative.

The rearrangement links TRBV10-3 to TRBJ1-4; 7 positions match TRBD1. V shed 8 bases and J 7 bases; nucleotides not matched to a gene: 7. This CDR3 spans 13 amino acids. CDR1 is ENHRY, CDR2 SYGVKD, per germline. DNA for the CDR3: TGTGCCATCGGTCCCTCAGGGGGTGAAAAACTGTTTTTT. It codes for CAIGPSGGEKLFF.

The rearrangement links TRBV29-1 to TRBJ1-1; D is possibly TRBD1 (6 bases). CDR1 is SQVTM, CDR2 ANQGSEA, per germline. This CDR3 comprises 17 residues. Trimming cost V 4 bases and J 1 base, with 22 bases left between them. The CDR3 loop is CSVVEGGRDLKNTEAFF. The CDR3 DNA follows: TGCAGCGTTGTGGAAGGGGGTCGGGACCTAAAGAACACTGAAGCTTTCTTT.

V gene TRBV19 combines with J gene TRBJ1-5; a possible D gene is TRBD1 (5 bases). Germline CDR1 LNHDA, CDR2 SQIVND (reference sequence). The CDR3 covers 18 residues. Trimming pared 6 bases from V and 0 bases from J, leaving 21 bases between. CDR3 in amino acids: CASSYRTGVRNSNQPQHF. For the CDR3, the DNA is TGTGCCAGTAGCTATCGCACGGGGGTCAGGAATAGCAATCAGCCCCAGCATTTT.

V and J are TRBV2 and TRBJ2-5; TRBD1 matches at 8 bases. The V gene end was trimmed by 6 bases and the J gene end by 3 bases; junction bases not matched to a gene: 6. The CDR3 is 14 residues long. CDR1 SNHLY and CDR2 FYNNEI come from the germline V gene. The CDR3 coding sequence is TGTGCCAGCAGAGTCGACAGGGGAAAAGAGACCCAGTACTTC. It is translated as CASRVDRGKETQYF.

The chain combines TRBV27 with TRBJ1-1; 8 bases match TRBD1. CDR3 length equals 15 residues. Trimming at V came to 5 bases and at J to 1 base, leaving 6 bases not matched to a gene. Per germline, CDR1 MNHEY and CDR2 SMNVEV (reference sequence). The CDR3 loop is CASSLRGTGNTEAFF. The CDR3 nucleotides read TGTGCCAGCAGTCTCCGCGGGACAGGGAACACTGAAGCTTTCTTT.

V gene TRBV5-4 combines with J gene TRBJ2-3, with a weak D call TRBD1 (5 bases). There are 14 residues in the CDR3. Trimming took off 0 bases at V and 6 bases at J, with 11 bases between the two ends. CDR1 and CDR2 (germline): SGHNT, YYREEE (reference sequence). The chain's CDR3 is CASSLGRDADTQYF. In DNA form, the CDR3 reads TGTGCCAGCAGCTTGGGCAGGGATGCGGATACGCAGTATTTT.

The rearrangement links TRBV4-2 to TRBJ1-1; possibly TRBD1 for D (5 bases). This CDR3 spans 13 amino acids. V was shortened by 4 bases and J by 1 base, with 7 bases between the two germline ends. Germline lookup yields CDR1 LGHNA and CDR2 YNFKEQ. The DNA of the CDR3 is TGTGCCAGCAGCCGCGACAGGAACACTGAAGCTTTCTTT. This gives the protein CASSRDRNTEAFF.

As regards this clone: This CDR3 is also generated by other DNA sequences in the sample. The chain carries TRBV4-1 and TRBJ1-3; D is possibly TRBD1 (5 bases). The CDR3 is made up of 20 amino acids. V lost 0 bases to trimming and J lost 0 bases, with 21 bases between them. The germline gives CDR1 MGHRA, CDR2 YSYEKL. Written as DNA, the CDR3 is TGCGCCAGCAGCCAAGAGAGAGCTCGGATTGTGACAGTCTCTGGAAACACCATATATTTT. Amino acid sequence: CASSQERARIVTVSGNTIYF.

CDR3: CASSIIPGQPYEAFF. In DNA, the CDR3 is TGTGCCAGTAGTATAATTCCGGGTCAACCATATGAAGCTTTCTTT. The V and J genes are TRBV19 and TRBJ1-1; D not certain. This CDR3 has 15 residues. Germline values: CDR1 LNHDA, CDR2 SQIVND (reference sequence). V was shortened by 2 bases and J by 7 bases, with 17 bases between the two germline ends.

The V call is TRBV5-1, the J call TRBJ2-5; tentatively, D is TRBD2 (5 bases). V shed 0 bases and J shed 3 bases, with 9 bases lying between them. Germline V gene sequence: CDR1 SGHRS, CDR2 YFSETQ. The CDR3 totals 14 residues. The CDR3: CASSLAPGKETQYF. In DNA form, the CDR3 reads TGCGCCAGCAGCTTGGCTCCGGGGAAAGAGACCCAGTACTTC.

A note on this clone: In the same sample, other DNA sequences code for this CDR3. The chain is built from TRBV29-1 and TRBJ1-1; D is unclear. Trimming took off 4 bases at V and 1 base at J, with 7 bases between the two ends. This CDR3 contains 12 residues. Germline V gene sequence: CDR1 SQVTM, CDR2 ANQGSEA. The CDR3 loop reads CSVGRENTEAFF. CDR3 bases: TGCAGCGTTGGTCGAGAGAACACTGAAGCTTTCTTT.

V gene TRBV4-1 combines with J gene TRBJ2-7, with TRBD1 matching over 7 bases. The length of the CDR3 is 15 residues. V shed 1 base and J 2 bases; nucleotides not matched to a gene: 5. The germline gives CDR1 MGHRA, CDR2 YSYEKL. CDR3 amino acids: CASSQGDSSAYEQYF. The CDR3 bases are TGCGCCAGCAGCCAAGGGGACAGCAGCGCCTACGAGCAGTACTTC.

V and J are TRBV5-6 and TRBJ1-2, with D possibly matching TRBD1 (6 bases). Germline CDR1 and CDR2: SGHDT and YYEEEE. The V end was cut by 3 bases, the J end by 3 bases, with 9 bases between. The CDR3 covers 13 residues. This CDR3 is CASSSDSYYGYTF. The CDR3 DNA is TGTGCCAGCAGCTCGGACAGTTACTATGGCTACACCTTC.

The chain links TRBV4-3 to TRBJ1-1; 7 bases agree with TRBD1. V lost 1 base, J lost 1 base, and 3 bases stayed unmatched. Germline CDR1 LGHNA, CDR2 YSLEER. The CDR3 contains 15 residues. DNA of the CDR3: TGCGCCAGCAGCCAAGGAGACAGGGAGAACACTGAAGCTTTCTTT. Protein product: CASSQGDRENTEAFF.

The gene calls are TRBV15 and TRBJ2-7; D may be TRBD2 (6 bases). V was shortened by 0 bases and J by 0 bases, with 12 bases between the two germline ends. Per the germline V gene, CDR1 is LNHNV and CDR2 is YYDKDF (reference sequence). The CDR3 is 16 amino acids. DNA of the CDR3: TGTGCCACCAGCAGAGATCCTACTAGCTACTCCTACGAGCAGTACTTC. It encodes CATSRDPTSYSYEQYF.

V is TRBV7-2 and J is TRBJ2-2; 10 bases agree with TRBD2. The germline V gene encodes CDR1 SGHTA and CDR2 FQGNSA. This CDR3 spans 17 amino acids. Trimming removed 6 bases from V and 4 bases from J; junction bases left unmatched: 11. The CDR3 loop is CASSQSRASGSTGELFF. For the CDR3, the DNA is TGTGCCAGCAGTCAAAGCCGGGCTAGCGGGAGCACCGGGGAGCTGTTTTTT.